Presented here are 8 T cell receptor beta chains from one specimen sequenced in a study of Ad26.COV2.S vaccination and SARS-CoV-2 variants. Produced via immunoSEQ multiplex PCR; TCRdb's table is partial and in-frame only. The sample records some 450,000 clones, 90% being singletons. The sample's treatment: roughly 20 received Ad26.COV2.S at low or high dose, single or two shots; 5 received placebo; per-sample allocation not given. At day 63 after the first vaccine or placebo injection, samples were drawn. This specimen was peripheral blood, taken in a trial of Ad26.COV2.S vaccine versus placebo. The receptors shown here come from a person aged 18-65 years who received the Ad26.COV2.S COVID-19 vaccine or a placebo.

The chain carries TRBV10-3 and TRBJ2-1; D gene ambiguous. This CDR3 contains 14 residues. Germline V gene data show CDR1 as ENHRY and CDR2 as SYGVKD. The ends were cut back, 3 bases at V and 10 bases at J, with 16 bases in the middle. CDR3 in amino acids: CAISDYERDREQFF. CDR3 DNA: TGTGCCATCAGTGACTACGAGCGCGACCGCGAGCAGTTCTTC.

The rearrangement joins TRBV28 to TRBJ2-7; D unresolved. V lost 3 bases and J 4 bases, leaving 10 bases between the germline ends. This CDR3 has 13 amino acids. CDR1 is MDHEN and CDR2 is SYDVKM in the germline V gene. DNA of the CDR3: TGTGCCAGCAGTTTTGGGCCCCTGTACGAGCAGTACTTC. Its translation is CASSFGPLYEQYF.

This chain connects TRBV5-1 to TRBJ2-7; D possibly matches TRBD1 or TRBD2 (6 bases each). The CDR3 consists of 14 residues. Germline CDR1 SGHRS, CDR2 YFSETQ. Trimming removed 1 base from V and 2 bases from J, with 10 bases in between. The DNA of the CDR3 is TGCGCCAGCAGCTTGCGGGGGCCCCCCTACGAGCAGTACTTC. Protein: CASSLRGPPYEQYF. The variable domain in full, completed from reference TRBV5-1 and TRBJ2-7, reads KAGVTQTPRYLIKTRGQQVTLSCSPISGHRSVSWYQQTPGQGLQFLFEYFSETQRNKGNFPGRFSGRQFSNSRSEMNVSTLELGDSALYLCASSLRGPPYEQYFGPGTRLTVT.

V and J are TRBV28 and TRBJ2-7; D call uncertain. The germline V and J ends were trimmed by 4 bases and 7 bases, with 20 bases remaining between them. The CDR3 loop spans 15 amino acids. Germline V CDR1 and CDR2: MDHEN, SYDVKM. The CDR3 nucleotides are TGTGCCAGCAGTTCGCTCCGAGACACCCGTATGGAGCAGTACTTC. Amino acid sequence: CASSSLRDTRMEQYF.

This sequence joins TRBV30 and TRBJ2-7; 9 nucleotides line up with TRBD1. Germline values: CDR1 GTSNPN, CDR2 SVGIG (reference sequence). The CDR3 sequence is 14 residues long. V was clipped by 4 bases and J by 4 bases; unmatched bases: 8. The CDR3 reads CAWKQQGALYEQYF. The CDR3 DNA reads as TGTGCCTGGAAACAACAGGGGGCTCTATACGAGCAGTACTTC.

The V call is TRBV21-1, the J call TRBJ2-5; the DNA was not used to check the table's D call, TRBD2. TRBV21-1 corresponds to a pseudogene. This CDR3 is built from 15 residues. The CDR3 reads CASSKGTSEQETQYF. CDR3 sequence (DNA): TGTGCCAGCAGCAAAGGGACTAGCGAGCAAGAGACCCAGTACTTC.

This clone was seen more than once but under ten times. The V gene is TRBV14, the J gene TRBJ1-6, with TRBD1 matching over 7 bases. Germline V gene data show CDR1 as SGHDN and CDR2 as FVKESK. The CDR3 runs to 14 residues. J was trimmed by 9 bases and V by 1 base; bases with no gene match: 3. The chain's CDR3 is CASSQGGGGSPLHF. DNA for the CDR3: TGTGCCAGCAGCCAAGGAGGGGGCGGTTCACCCCTCCACTTT.

J is TRBJ2-7 and V is TRBV27; 8 bases line up with TRBD2. V dropped 7 bases and J dropped 2; count of bases not matched to a gene: 7. Germline V CDR1 and CDR2: MNHEY, SMNVEV (reference sequence). This CDR3 has 14 amino acids. The CDR3 coding sequence is TGTGCCAGCAAATCGCGGGAGGTAACCTACGAGCAGTACTTC. Translating it yields CASKSREVTYEQYF.